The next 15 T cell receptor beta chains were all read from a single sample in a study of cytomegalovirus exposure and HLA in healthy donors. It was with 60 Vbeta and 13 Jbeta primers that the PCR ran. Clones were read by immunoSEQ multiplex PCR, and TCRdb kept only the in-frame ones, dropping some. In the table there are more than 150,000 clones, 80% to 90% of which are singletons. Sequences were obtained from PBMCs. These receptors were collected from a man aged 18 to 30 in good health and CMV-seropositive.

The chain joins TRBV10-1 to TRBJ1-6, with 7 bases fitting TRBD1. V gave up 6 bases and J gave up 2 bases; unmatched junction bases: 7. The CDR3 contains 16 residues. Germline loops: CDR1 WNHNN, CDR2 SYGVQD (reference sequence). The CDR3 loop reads CASSPRQGTYNSPLHF. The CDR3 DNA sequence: TGCGCCAGCAGCCCCAGACAGGGTACCTATAATTCACCCCTCCACTTT.

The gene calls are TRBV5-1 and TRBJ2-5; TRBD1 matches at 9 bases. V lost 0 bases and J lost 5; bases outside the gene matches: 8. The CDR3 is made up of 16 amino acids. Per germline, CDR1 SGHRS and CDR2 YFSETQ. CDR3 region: CASSLADRGWDETQYF. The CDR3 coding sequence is TGCGCCAGCAGCTTGGCGGACAGGGGTTGGGATGAGACCCAGTACTTC.

The CDR3 loop is CASRGQGNNYEQYF. The CDR3, as DNA: TGTGCCAGTAGGGGACAAGGAAATAACTACGAGCAGTACTTC. This chain uses TRBV19 with TRBJ2-7; D is perhaps TRBD1 (6 bases). V lost 6 bases to trimming and J lost 3 bases, with 15 bases between them. The CDR3 has 14 residues. CDR1 and CDR2 (germline): LNHDA, SQIVND (reference sequence). Filled out from reference TRBV19 and TRBJ2-7, the complete variable domain reads DGGITQSPKYLFRKEGQNVTLSCEQNLNHDAMYWYRQDPGQGLRLIYYSQIVNDFQKGDIAEGYSVSREKKESFPLTVTSAQKNPTAFYLCASRGQGNNYEQYFGPGTRLTVT.

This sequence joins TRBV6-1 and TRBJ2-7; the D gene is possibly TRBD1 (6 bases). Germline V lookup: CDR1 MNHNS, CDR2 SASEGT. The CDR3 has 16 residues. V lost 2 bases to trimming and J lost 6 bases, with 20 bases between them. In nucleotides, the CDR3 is TGTGCCAGCAGTGAAACACAGGGTAGGGGACCCGGCGAGCAGTACTTC. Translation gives CASSETQGRGPGEQYF.

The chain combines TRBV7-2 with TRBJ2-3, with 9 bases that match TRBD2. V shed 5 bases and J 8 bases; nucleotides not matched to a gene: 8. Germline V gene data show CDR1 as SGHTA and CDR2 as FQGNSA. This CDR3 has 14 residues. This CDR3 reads CASSRTGTSFTQYF. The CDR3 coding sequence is TGTGCCAGCAGCAGGACGGGGACTAGCTTTACGCAGTATTTT.

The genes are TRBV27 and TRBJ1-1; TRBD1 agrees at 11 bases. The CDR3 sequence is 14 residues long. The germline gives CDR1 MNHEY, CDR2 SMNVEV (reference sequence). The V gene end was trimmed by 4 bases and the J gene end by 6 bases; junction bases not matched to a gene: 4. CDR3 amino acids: CASSWTGGSAEAFF. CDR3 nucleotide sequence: TGTGCCAGCAGTTGGACAGGGGGCTCTGCTGAAGCTTTCTTT.

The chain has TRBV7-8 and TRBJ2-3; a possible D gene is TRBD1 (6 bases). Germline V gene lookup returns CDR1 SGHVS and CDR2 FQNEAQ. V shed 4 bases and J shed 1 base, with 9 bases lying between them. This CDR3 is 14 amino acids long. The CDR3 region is CASSSRQGTDTQYF. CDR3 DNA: TGTGCCAGCAGCTCCAGACAGGGCACAGATACGCAGTATTTT.

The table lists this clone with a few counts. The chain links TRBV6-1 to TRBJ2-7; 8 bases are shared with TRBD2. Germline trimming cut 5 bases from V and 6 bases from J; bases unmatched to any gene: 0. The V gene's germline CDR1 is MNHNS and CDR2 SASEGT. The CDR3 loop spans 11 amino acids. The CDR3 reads CASSSGSEQYF. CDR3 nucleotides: TGTGCCAGCAGTAGCGGGAGCGAGCAGTACTTC.

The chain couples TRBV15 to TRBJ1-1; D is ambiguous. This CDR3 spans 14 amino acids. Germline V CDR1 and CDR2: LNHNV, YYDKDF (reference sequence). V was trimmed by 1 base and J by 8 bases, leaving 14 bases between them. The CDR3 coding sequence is TGTGCCACCAGCAGAGGGAGCGGGTTTGGAGAAGCTTTCTTT. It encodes CATSRGSGFGEAFF.

CDR3 residues: CAWSAPPARGSEQYF. CDR3 sequence (DNA): TGTGCCTGGAGTGCCCCCCCGGCCAGGGGTTCCGAGCAGTACTTC. This sequence joins TRBV30 and TRBJ2-7, with D possibly being TRBD1 (6 bases). Germline V gene sequence: CDR1 GTSNPN, CDR2 SVGIG (reference sequence). The CDR3 loop spans 15 amino acids. With 1 base removed from V and 6 bases from J, the gap between germline ends came to 19 bases.

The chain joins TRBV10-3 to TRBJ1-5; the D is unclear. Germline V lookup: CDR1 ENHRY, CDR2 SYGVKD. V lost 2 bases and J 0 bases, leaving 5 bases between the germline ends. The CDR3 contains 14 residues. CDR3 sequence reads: CAISEGTSNQPQHF. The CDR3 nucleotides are TGTGCCATCAGTGAGGGCACTAGCAATCAGCCCCAGCATTTT.

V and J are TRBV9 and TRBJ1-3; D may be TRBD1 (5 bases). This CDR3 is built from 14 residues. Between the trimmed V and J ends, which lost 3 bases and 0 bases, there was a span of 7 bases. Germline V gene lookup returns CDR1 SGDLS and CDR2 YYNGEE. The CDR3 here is CASSARDSGNTIYF. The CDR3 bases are TGTGCCAGCAGCGCCAGGGACTCTGGAAACACCATATATTTT.

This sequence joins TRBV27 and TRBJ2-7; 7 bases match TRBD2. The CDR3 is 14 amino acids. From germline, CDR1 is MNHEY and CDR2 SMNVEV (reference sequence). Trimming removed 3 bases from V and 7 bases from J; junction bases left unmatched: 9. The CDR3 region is CASSLGRGVVEQYF. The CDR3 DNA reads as TGTGCCAGCAGTTTGGGACGGGGGGTGGTGGAGCAGTACTTC.

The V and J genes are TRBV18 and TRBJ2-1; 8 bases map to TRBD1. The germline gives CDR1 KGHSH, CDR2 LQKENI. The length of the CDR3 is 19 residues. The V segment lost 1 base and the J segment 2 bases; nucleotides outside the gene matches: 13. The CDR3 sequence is CASSPRSTNQGATYNEQFF. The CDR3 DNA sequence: TGTGCCAGCTCACCACGGTCGACCAATCAGGGGGCGACCTACAATGAGCAGTTCTTC.

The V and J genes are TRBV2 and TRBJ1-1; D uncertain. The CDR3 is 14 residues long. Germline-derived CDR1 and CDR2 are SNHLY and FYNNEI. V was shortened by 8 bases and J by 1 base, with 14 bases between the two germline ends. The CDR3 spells CASAFGVPNTEAFF. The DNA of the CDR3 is TGTGCCAGCGCCTTCGGGGTGCCGAACACTGAAGCTTTCTTT. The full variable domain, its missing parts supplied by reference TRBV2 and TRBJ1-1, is EPEVTQTPSHQVTQMGQEVILRCVPISNHLYFYWYRQILGQKVEFLVSFYNNEISEKSEIFDDQFSVERPDGSNFTLKIRSTKLEDSAMYFCASAFGVPNTEAFFGQGTRLTVV.